Reported below is one T cell receptor beta chain. Combining a sample-barcoded 5' primer with a J-beta primer mix, a second PCR ran for roughly 6 to 11 cycles. TCRdb re-called the 5' RACE reads with MiXCR, one entry per CDR3 protein. Of over 700,000 distinct CDR3 sequences in the sample, roughly 50% were seen once. Drawn from each donor were 7.5 to 10 milliliters of peripheral blood. The sample belongs to a study of blood T cells in healthy people across ages. The length of the CDR3 is 11 residues. Per germline, CDR1 DFQATT and CDR2 SNEGSKA (reference sequence). This sequence was found in a man older than 75 in good health. Source material: blood. This chain links TRBV20-1 with TRBJ2-7; the match to TRBD2 covers 8 bases. The DNA end is more similar to TRBJ2-5, so the J call may be wrong. The chain's CDR3 is CSARAGATQYF. As DNA, the CDR3 is TGCAGTGCCCGAGCGGGGGCGACCCAGTACTTC.